In this sample, the clone carrying this T cell receptor beta chain is medium-sized. The data were obtained in a study of graft-versus-host responses after intestinal transplantation. The V end was cut by 3 bases, the J end by 0 bases, with 15 bases between. The CDR3 contains 16 residues. The germline CDR1 and CDR2 sequences are MNHEY and SMNVEV (reference sequence). Here immunoSEQ multiplex PCR was the method, and the copy in TCRdb shows in-frame clones only, minus some. The sample lists 17,000 or so clones, 38% occurring once. Each mixed lymphocyte reaction held 200,000 CFSE-labeled responders and 200,000 irradiated violet-dye-labeled stimulators.

This sample comprised alloreactive CD8+ T cells from a mixed lymphocyte reaction culture, obtained before intestinal transplant. Subset meaning: CFSE-low proliferating T cells sorted from roughly six-day pre-transplant mixed lymphocyte reaction (GvH or HvG direction). The origin of this receptor is a human patient who received an intestinal transplant. V is TRBV27 and J is TRBJ2-7, with unresolved D. The CDR3, as DNA: TGTGCCAGCAGTTTCTCCAGCGTCGAGAGCTCCTACGAGCAGTACTTC. This sequence encodes CASSFSSVESSYEQYF.